This T cell receptor beta chain was found in a study of control samples from healthy donors and cancer patients. V lost 10 bases and J 1 base, leaving 13 bases between the germline ends. The CDR3 is 13 amino acids. Here immunoSEQ multiplex PCR was the method, and the copy in TCRdb shows in-frame clones only, minus some. The data hold more than 95,000 clones, with about 89% observed a single time. The sample taken for sequencing was PBMCs. This sequence was found in a man in his fifties or sixties with lung cancer. This chain connects TRBV12-3 or TRBV12-4 to TRBJ1-2, with D hard to call. The CDR3 loop is CATRIGDNYGYTF. The CDR3 DNA follows: TGTGCCACCCGTATAGGCGATAACTATGGCTACACCTTC.